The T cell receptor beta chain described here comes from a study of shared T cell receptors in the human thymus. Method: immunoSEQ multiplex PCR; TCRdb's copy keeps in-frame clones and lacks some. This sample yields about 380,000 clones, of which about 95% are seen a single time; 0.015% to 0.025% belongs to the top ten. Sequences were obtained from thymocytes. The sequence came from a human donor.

The CDR3 nucleotides read TGTGCCAGCAGCCACCATGGTTGCAGTGAAAAACTGTTTTTT. This encodes CASSHHGCSEKLFF. This chain connects TRBV6-5 to TRBJ1-4; D call uncertain. Germline values: CDR1 MNHEY, CDR2 SVGAGI. With 6 bases removed from V and 7 bases from J, the gap between germline ends came to 15 bases. The CDR3 runs to 14 residues.